The rows below give T cell receptor beta chains drawn from one sample of a study of T-cell memory formation after mild COVID-19. TCRdb re-analysed the 5' RACE reads in MiXCR, keeping a single row per CDR3 protein. The sample includes about 140,000 distinct CDR3 sequences, around 15% of them seen just once. The sequenced sample was PBMCs or a T cell subset sorted from them (not recorded which). The source of these receptors is an adult woman who had mild COVID-19 (a few samples of this study predate the infection). Cell type and time point are not known. CDR3s include the opening cysteine and the closing phenylalanine or tryptophan. D genes are given only for firm matches. Clone size is not always given. Where it is, it says once, few, many or a class for expanded clones.

d_call: .
clone_size: many
j_call: TRBJ2-5
v_call: TRBV12-3/TRBV12-4
cdr3_nt: TGTGCCAGCACCGAATCCGGGACCAAAGAGACCCAGTACTTC
cdr3_aa: CASTESGTKETQYF

d_call: TRBD2
clone_size: few
j_call: TRBJ2-1
v_call: TRBV13
cdr3_nt: TGTGCCAGCAGCATGGGACTAGCGGGAGCTGCGATGAATGAGCAGTTCTTC
cdr3_aa: CASSMGLAGAAMNEQFF

d_call: .
clone_size: few
j_call: TRBJ1-1
v_call: TRBV4-2
cdr3_nt: TGTGCCAGCAGCCAAACCCAGGGAGGTTTCGCTGAAGCTTTCTTT
cdr3_aa: CASSQTQGGFAEAFF

d_call: TRBD1
clone_size: few
j_call: TRBJ2-1
v_call: TRBV7-2
cdr3_nt: TGTGCCAGCAGCTTCGGGCAGGGGGCACCCTATGAGCAGTTCTTC
cdr3_aa: CASSFGQGAPYEQFF

d_call: .
clone_size: few
j_call: TRBJ2-1
v_call: TRBV28
cdr3_nt: TGTGCCAGTGTGGAGCGGGCTCAGGATGAGCAGTTCTTC
cdr3_aa: CASVERAQDEQFF

d_call: .
clone_size: many
j_call: TRBJ2-7
v_call: TRBV6-5
cdr3_nt: TGTGCCAGCAGTTCCCCCGGGCAGGGGCGCGACGAGCAGTACTTC
cdr3_aa: CASSSPGQGRDEQYF

d_call: .
clone_size: many
j_call: TRBJ2-5
v_call: TRBV4-1
cdr3_nt: TGCGCCAGCAGCCAGACAGGATACGAAGAGACCCAGTACTTC
cdr3_aa: CASSQTGYEETQYF

d_call: TRBD2
clone_size: few
j_call: TRBJ2-5
v_call: TRBV29-1
cdr3_nt: TGCAGCGTCGAACTTAGCGGGAGGGCCCAAGAGACCCAGTACTTC
cdr3_aa: CSVELSGRAQETQYF

d_call: .
clone_size: few
j_call: TRBJ2-1
v_call: TRBV7-9
cdr3_nt: TGTGCCAGCAGCTATCTTAGCGAGCAGTTCTTC
cdr3_aa: CASSYLSEQFF

d_call: .
clone_size: .
j_call: TRBJ2-1
v_call: TRBV12-3/TRBV12-4
cdr3_nt: TGTGCCAGCAGAAGACAGGGAGGCTACAATGAGCAGTTCTTC
cdr3_aa: CASRRQGGYNEQFF

d_call: .
clone_size: .
j_call: TRBJ1-5
v_call: TRBV12-3/TRBV12-4
cdr3_nt: TGTGCCAGCAGCCCCCAGCCGGGGCAGCCCCAGCATTTT
cdr3_aa: CASSPQPGQPQHF

d_call: .
clone_size: many
j_call: TRBJ2-7
v_call: TRBV12-3/TRBV12-4
cdr3_nt: TGTGCCAGCACCTCATCGAGTACTCTATACGAGCAGTACTTC
cdr3_aa: CASTSSSTLYEQYF

d_call: TRBD2
clone_size: .
j_call: TRBJ2-5
v_call: TRBV4-1
cdr3_nt: TGCGCCAGCAGCCAAGATTACCTAGCGGGGGGGATACAAGAGACCCAGTACTTC
cdr3_aa: CASSQDYLAGGIQETQYF

d_call: TRBD2
clone_size: .
j_call: TRBJ2-7
v_call: TRBV4-3
cdr3_nt: TGCGCCAGCAGCCATACCCGGGCGGGAGGCTTTTCCTACGAGCAGTACTTC
cdr3_aa: CASSHTRAGGFSYEQYF

d_call: TRBD1
clone_size: .
j_call: TRBJ2-1
v_call: TRBV20-1
cdr3_nt: TGCAGTGCTAGAGGCCGGGACAGGGTTCATGAGCAGTTCTTC
cdr3_aa: CSARGRDRVHEQFF

d_call: .
clone_size: .
j_call: TRBJ2-4
v_call: TRBV2
cdr3_nt: TGTGCCAGCAGATACAGAAACATTCAGTACTTC
cdr3_aa: CASRYRNIQYF

d_call: TRBD2
clone_size: few
j_call: TRBJ2-3
v_call: TRBV13
cdr3_nt: TGTGCCAGCAGCTCCCAGAGACTAGCGGGAGGGTCGGGTACGCAGTATTTT
cdr3_aa: CASSSQRLAGGSGTQYF

d_call: TRBD1
clone_size: .
j_call: TRBJ2-3
v_call: TRBV12-3/TRBV12-4
cdr3_nt: TGTGCCAGCAGTTTAGAGGGGGCGCGGGGCACAGATACGCAGTATTTT
cdr3_aa: CASSLEGARGTDTQYF

d_call: .
clone_size: .
j_call: TRBJ2-1
v_call: TRBV10-3
cdr3_nt: TGTGCCATCACCCGGGAGTCCTACAATGAGCAGTTCTTC
cdr3_aa: CAITRESYNEQFF

d_call: TRBD2
clone_size: few
j_call: TRBJ2-5
v_call: TRBV20-1
cdr3_nt: TGCAGTGCTAGAGAACCGGGACTAGCGGGATGGGAAGAGACCCAGTACTTC
cdr3_aa: CSAREPGLAGWEETQYF

d_call: .
clone_size: .
j_call: TRBJ2-1
v_call: TRBV24-1
cdr3_nt: TGTGCCACCAGTGATCTAAACAATGAGCAGTTCTTC
cdr3_aa: CATSDLNNEQFF

d_call: .
clone_size: many
j_call: TRBJ2-7
v_call: TRBV27
cdr3_nt: TGTGCCAGCAGTTTATCGTTCACCTACGAGCAGTACTTC
cdr3_aa: CASSLSFTYEQYF

d_call: TRBD2
clone_size: few
j_call: TRBJ2-7
v_call: TRBV6-2/TRBV6-3
cdr3_nt: TGTGCCAGCACCGGAACGGGACTAGCCTCCTACGAGCAGTACTTC
cdr3_aa: CASTGTGLASYEQYF

d_call: TRBD1
clone_size: many
j_call: TRBJ1-2
v_call: TRBV7-9
cdr3_nt: TGTGCCAGCAGCTTGGGACAGGGCATGGATGGCTACACCTTC
cdr3_aa: CASSLGQGMDGYTF

d_call: TRBD2
clone_size: .
j_call: TRBJ2-7
v_call: TRBV30
cdr3_nt: TGTGCCTGGAGTGTGGGGAGGGTTCCCTACGAGCAGTACTTC
cdr3_aa: CAWSVGRVPYEQYF

d_call: .
clone_size: .
j_call: TRBJ2-6
v_call: TRBV7-2
cdr3_nt: TGTGCCAGCAGCTTACCCTTGGACACCTCTGGGGCCAACGTCCTGACTTTC
cdr3_aa: CASSLPLDTSGANVLTF

d_call: TRBD1
clone_size: many
j_call: TRBJ2-3
v_call: TRBV12-3/TRBV12-4
cdr3_nt: TGTGCCAGCAGTTTTGGGACAGGAGACTCAGATACGCAGTATTTT
cdr3_aa: CASSFGTGDSDTQYF

d_call: .
clone_size: .
j_call: TRBJ1-5
v_call: TRBV20-1
cdr3_nt: TGCAGTGCTAGTAGTGGTGGCAGCAATCAGCCCCAGCATTTT
cdr3_aa: CSASSGGSNQPQHF

d_call: .
clone_size: .
j_call: TRBJ2-2
v_call: TRBV7-8
cdr3_nt: TGTGCCAGCAGCTTAATAGCGAACACCGGGGAGCTGTTTTTT
cdr3_aa: CASSLIANTGELFF

d_call: .
clone_size: .
j_call: TRBJ1-1
v_call: TRBV15
cdr3_nt: TGTGCCACCAGCAAGAGTTCGGTCCCCACTGAAGCTTTCTTT
cdr3_aa: CATSKSSVPTEAFF

d_call: .
clone_size: .
j_call: TRBJ1-2
v_call: TRBV7-6
cdr3_nt: TGTGCCAGCAGCTCCGACAGGAGTAACTATGGCTACACCTTC
cdr3_aa: CASSSDRSNYGYTF

d_call: .
clone_size: few
j_call: TRBJ2-1
v_call: TRBV5-1
cdr3_nt: TGCGCCAGCAGCTTGGACAGGGAGTACAATGAGCAGTTCTTC
cdr3_aa: CASSLDREYNEQFF

d_call: TRBD2
clone_size: many
j_call: TRBJ2-5
v_call: TRBV15
cdr3_nt: TGTGCCACCAGCAGAAAGACTAGCATGGAGACCCAGTACTTC
cdr3_aa: CATSRKTSMETQYF

d_call: .
clone_size: few
j_call: TRBJ2-3
v_call: TRBV4-3
cdr3_nt: TGCGCCAGCAGCCAAGAAATCGGGACTGGGGTTATTGATACGCAGTATTTT
cdr3_aa: CASSQEIGTGVIDTQYF

d_call: .
clone_size: .
j_call: TRBJ1-4
v_call: TRBV12-3/TRBV12-4
cdr3_nt: TGTGCCAGCAGTTTTGATGAAAAACTGTTTTTT
cdr3_aa: CASSFDEKLFF

d_call: .
clone_size: .
j_call: TRBJ2-5
v_call: TRBV15
cdr3_nt: TGTGCCACCAGCAGAGGAAGCCAAGAGACCCAGTACTTC
cdr3_aa: CATSRGSQETQYF

d_call: .
clone_size: .
j_call: TRBJ2-2
v_call: TRBV12-3/TRBV12-4
cdr3_nt: TGTGCCAGCAGCCCGCCCACAGATACCGGGGAGCTGTTTTTT
cdr3_aa: CASSPPTDTGELFF

d_call: .
clone_size: .
j_call: TRBJ2-3
v_call: TRBV23-1
cdr3_nt: TGCGCCAGCAGTCAAGGAAGCGGCCCCGTCCCAAGCACAGATACGCAGTATTTT
cdr3_aa: CASSQGSGPVPSTDTQYF

d_call: .
clone_size: .
j_call: TRBJ2-1
v_call: TRBV7-8
cdr3_nt: TGTGCCAGCAGCTTTCAGCCGTACAATGAGCAGTTCTTC
cdr3_aa: CASSFQPYNEQFF

d_call: .
clone_size: .
j_call: TRBJ1-1
v_call: TRBV7-9
cdr3_nt: TGTGCCAGCAGCTCTTCGACGGGCTTGAACACTGAAGCTTTCTTT
cdr3_aa: CASSSSTGLNTEAFF

d_call: TRBD1
clone_size: many
j_call: TRBJ2-3
v_call: TRBV12-3/TRBV12-4
cdr3_nt: TGTGCCAGCAGTTTATCCAGGACAGGGCAGTATTTT
cdr3_aa: CASSLSRTGQYF

d_call: .
clone_size: .
j_call: TRBJ2-1
v_call: TRBV19
cdr3_nt: TGTGCCAGTAGTATGGAATCTAGTAACCCCTACAATGAGCAGTTCTTC
cdr3_aa: CASSMESSNPYNEQFF

d_call: .
clone_size: .
j_call: TRBJ1-2
v_call: TRBV19
cdr3_nt: TGTGCCAGTAGTATCACAGATGGCTACACCTTC
cdr3_aa: CASSITDGYTF

d_call: .
clone_size: .
j_call: TRBJ2-2
v_call: TRBV7-8
cdr3_nt: TGTGCCAGCAGCCAAGGTCCGTTCGGGGAGCTGTTTTTT
cdr3_aa: CASSQGPFGELFF

d_call: TRBD2
clone_size: few
j_call: TRBJ2-4
v_call: TRBV12-3/TRBV12-4
cdr3_nt: TGTGCCAGCAGTTTTAGCGGGAGCGACATTCAGTACTTC
cdr3_aa: CASSFSGSDIQYF

d_call: .
clone_size: .
j_call: TRBJ2-7
v_call: TRBV27
cdr3_nt: TGTGCCAGCAGACCCGGGACGGGGACTCGTGGCGAGCAGTACTTC
cdr3_aa: CASRPGTGTRGEQYF

d_call: TRBD2
clone_size: .
j_call: TRBJ2-5
v_call: TRBV18
cdr3_nt: TGTGCCAGCTCACCGGGACTAGCGGGGGGCCTCCCCTTGTACCAAGAGACCCAGTACTTC
cdr3_aa: CASSPGLAGGLPLYQETQYF

d_call: .
clone_size: few
j_call: TRBJ2-7
v_call: TRBV7-9
cdr3_nt: TGTGCCAGCAGCTCCAGTGAGGGGCTTGGCTACGAGCAGTACTTC
cdr3_aa: CASSSSEGLGYEQYF

d_call: TRBD2
clone_size: few
j_call: TRBJ2-5
v_call: TRBV4-1
cdr3_nt: TGCGCCAGCAGCCAACTTGCGGGAGTTGGGGAGACCCAGTACTTC
cdr3_aa: CASSQLAGVGETQYF

d_call: .
clone_size: few
j_call: TRBJ2-4
v_call: TRBV20-1
cdr3_nt: TGCAGTGCTAGAGATCTAGGAGAAAACAAAAACATTCAGTACTTC
cdr3_aa: CSARDLGENKNIQYF

d_call: .
clone_size: few
j_call: TRBJ1-1
v_call: TRBV5-1
cdr3_nt: TGCGCCAGCAGCGGATATCCGGGGGGGACTGAAGCTTTCTTT
cdr3_aa: CASSGYPGGTEAFF

d_call: .
clone_size: few
j_call: TRBJ2-6
v_call: TRBV7-6
cdr3_nt: TGTGCCAGCAGCTTAGCAGCCGCGGGGGGGGCCAACGTCCTGACTTTC
cdr3_aa: CASSLAAAGGANVLTF

d_call: .
clone_size: few
j_call: TRBJ1-1
v_call: TRBV18
cdr3_nt: TGTGCCAGCTCACCCGCGCCAGGGGCCGAAACTGAAGCTTTCTTT
cdr3_aa: CASSPAPGAETEAFF

d_call: .
clone_size: .
j_call: TRBJ1-3
v_call: TRBV6-1
cdr3_nt: TGTGCCAGCAGTGGTTTGGGGGCTGGAAACACCATATATTTT
cdr3_aa: CASSGLGAGNTIYF

d_call: .
clone_size: many
j_call: TRBJ2-1
v_call: TRBV7-9
cdr3_nt: TGTGCCAGCAGCGCGTACGGGAATGAGCAGTTCTTC
cdr3_aa: CASSAYGNEQFF

d_call: .
clone_size: .
j_call: TRBJ2-2
v_call: TRBV7-2
cdr3_nt: TGTGCCAGCAGCTTTGTCCGAGAACTGTTTTTT
cdr3_aa: CASSFVRELFF

d_call: TRBD2
clone_size: .
j_call: TRBJ2-3
v_call: TRBV24-1
cdr3_nt: TGTGCCACCAGTGAGTTGGGACTAGCGGGGGGGATTAGCACAGATACGCAGTATTTT
cdr3_aa: CATSELGLAGGISTDTQYF